Detailed here is one T cell receptor beta chain. What it binds is not known. This sample stems from a study of T cells in Graves' hyperthyroidism and ophthalmopathy. Study-level results: In simple terms, a model built on 13 V-J features told ophthalmopathy apart from stable hyperthyroidism.

Out of approximately 10 ml of fresh peripheral blood came the PBMCs. Amplified TCR beta CDR3 regions came from RNA transcripts. HTBI primers were the set used in a first-round RT-PCR of the TCR CDR3. TCRdb reanalysed the multiplex PCR reads using MiXCR and keeps one entry per CDR3 protein. This sample has about 480,000 distinct CDR3 sequences; approximately 23% occur once, and the top ten carry less than 65%. This CDR3 contains 17 residues. Germline CDR1 is SGDLS and CDR2 is YYNGEE. The V end lost 2 bases, the J end lost 1 base, and 18 bases lay between the germline ends. The sequence was obtained from a woman aged 70-85 years with Graves' ophthalmopathy. What was sequenced was blood. The V call is TRBV9, the J call TRBJ1-1; D might be TRBD1 (5 bases). CDR3 loop: CASSVGEFVRENTEAFF. CDR3 DNA sequence: TGTGCCAGCAGCGTGGGGGAGTTCGTCAGGGAGAACACTGAAGCTTTCTTT. The variable domain in full, with the rest retrieved from reference TRBV9 and TRBJ1-1, is DSGVTQTPKHLITATGQRVTLRCSPRSGDLSVYWYQQSLDQGLQFLIQYYNGEERAKGNILERFSAQQFPDLHSELNLSSLELGDSALYFCASSVGEFVRENTEAFFGQGTRLTVV.